The T cell receptor beta chain described here comes from a study of shared clonotypes between healthy human individuals. Using 200 ng DNA, approximately 30,000 T cell genomes, the sorted-subset replicate PCRs were run. Produced via immunoSEQ multiplex PCR; TCRdb's table is partial and in-frame only. Found here are over a million clones, 75% to 85% of them singletons; the top ten hold roughly 0.65%. Germline V lookup: CDR1 MDHEN, CDR2 SYDVKM. V shed 8 bases and J 4 bases; nucleotides not matched to a gene: 17. The CDR3 totals 17 residues. In the case of this clone: Its antigen is unidentified.

The study's findings and limits: The researchers took only blood, and tissue repertoires probably look different. With a few donors compared, roughly 5% of naive CD4 clonotypes were shared.

The material sequenced was memory CD4+ T cells from PBMCs. Noted subset: CD45RA-negative fraction. The receptor was derived from a man aged 18 to 29 in good health. Some clones in this sample may be carry-over from other donors' samples. V gene TRBV28 combines with J gene TRBJ2-3; TRBD2 matches 8 bases. CDR3 amino acids: CASSTPGWSGSADTQYF. The CDR3 DNA is TGTGCCAGCTCGACCCCCGGGTGGAGCGGGAGTGCAGATACGCAGTATTTT.